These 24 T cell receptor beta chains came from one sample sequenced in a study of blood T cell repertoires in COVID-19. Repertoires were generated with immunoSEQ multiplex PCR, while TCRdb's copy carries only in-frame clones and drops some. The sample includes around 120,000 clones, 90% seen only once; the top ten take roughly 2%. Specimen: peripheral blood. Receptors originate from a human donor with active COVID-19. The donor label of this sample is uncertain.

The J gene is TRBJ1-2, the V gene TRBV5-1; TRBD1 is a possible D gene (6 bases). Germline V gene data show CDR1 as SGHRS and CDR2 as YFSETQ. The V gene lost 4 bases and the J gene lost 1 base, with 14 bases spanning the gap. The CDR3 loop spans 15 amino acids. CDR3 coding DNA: TGCGCCAGCAGCAAACGACAGGATAGTAACTATGGCTACACCTTC. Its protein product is CASSKRQDSNYGYTF.

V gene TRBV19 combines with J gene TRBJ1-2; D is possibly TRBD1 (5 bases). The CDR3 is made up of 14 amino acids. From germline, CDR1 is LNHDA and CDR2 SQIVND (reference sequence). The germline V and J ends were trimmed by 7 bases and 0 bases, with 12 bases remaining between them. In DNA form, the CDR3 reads TGTGCCAGTACCTCGGGACTTCCTAACTATGGCTACACCTTC. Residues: CASTSGLPNYGYTF.

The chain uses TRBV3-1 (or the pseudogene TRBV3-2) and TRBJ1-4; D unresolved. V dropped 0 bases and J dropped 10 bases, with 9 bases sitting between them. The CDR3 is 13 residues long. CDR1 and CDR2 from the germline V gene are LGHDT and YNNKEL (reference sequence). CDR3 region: CASSQDWGGKLFF. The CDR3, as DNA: TGTGCCAGCAGCCAAGACTGGGGAGGAAAACTGTTTTTT.

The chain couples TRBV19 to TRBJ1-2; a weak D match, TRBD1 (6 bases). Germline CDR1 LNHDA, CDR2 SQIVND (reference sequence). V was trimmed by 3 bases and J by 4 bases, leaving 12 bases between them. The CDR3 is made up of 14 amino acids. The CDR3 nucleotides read TGTGCCAGTAGTATCACAGGGTTTAGCTATGGCTACACCTTC. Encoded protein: CASSITGFSYGYTF.

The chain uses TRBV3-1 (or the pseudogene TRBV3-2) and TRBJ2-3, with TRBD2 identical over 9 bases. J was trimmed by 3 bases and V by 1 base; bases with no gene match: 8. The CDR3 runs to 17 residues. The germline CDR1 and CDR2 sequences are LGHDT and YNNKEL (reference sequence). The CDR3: CASSQVSAGGRTDTQYF. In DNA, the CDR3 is TGTGCCAGCAGCCAAGTATCGGCGGGGGGGCGGACAGATACGCAGTATTTT.

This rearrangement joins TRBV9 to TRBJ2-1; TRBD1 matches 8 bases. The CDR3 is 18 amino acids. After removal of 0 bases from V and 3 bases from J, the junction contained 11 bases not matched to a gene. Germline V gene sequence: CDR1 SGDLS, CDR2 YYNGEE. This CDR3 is CASSVATPTGELYNEQFF. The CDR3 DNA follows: TGTGCCAGCAGCGTAGCTACACCGACAGGGGAACTCTACAATGAGCAGTTCTTC.

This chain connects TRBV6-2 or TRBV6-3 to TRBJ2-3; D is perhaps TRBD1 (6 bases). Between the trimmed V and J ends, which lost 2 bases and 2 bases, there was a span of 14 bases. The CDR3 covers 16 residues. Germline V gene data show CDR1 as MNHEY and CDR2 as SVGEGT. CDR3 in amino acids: CASSYGPGDPTDTQYF. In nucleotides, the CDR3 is TGTGCCAGCAGTTACGGGCCAGGGGACCCCACAGATACGCAGTATTTT.

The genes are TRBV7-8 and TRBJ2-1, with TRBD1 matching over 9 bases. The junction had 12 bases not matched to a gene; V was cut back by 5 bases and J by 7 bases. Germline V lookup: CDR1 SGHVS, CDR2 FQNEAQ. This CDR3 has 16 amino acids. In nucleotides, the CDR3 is TGTGCCAGCAGCGCAGGTGTGGGGACAGGGACGAATGAGCAGTTCTTC. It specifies CASSAGVGTGTNEQFF. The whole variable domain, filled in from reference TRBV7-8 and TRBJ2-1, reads GAGVSQSPRYKVAKRGQDVALRCDPISGHVSLFWYQQALGQGPEFLTYFQNEAQLDKSGLPSDRFFAERPEGSVSTLKIQRTQQEDSAVYLCASSAGVGTGTNEQFFGPGTRLTVL.

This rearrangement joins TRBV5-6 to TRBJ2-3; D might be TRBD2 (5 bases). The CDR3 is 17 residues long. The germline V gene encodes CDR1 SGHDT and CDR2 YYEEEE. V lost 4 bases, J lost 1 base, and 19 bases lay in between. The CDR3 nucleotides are TGTGCCAGCAGCCCCTCCCCACCTAGCACGGGCACAGATACGCAGTATTTT. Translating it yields CASSPSPPSTGTDTQYF.

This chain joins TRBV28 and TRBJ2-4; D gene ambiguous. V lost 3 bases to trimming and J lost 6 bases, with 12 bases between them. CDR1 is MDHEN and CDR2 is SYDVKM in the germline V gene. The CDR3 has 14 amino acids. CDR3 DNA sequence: TGTGCCAGCAGTTTTGCCCTCATCGGAAACATTCAGTACTTC. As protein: CASSFALIGNIQYF. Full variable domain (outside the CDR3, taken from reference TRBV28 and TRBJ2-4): DVKVTQSSRYLVKRTGEKVFLECVQDMDHENMFWYRQDPGLGLRLIYFSYDVKMKEKGDIPEGYSVSREKKERFSLILESASTNQTSMYLCASSFALIGNIQYFGAGTRLSVL.

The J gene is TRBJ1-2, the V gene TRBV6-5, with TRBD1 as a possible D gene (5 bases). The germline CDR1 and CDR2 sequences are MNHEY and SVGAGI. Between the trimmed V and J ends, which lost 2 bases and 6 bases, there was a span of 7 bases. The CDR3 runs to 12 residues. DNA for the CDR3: TGTGCCAGCAGTTACGTGGGGCATGGCTACACCTTC. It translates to CASSYVGHGYTF.

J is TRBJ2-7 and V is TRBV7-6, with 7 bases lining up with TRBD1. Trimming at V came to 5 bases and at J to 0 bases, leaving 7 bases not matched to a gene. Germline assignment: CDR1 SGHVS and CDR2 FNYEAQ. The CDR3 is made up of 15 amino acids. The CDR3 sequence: CASSQPGQSSYEQYF. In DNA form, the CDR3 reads TGTGCCAGCAGCCAGCCGGGACAGAGCTCCTACGAGCAGTACTTC.

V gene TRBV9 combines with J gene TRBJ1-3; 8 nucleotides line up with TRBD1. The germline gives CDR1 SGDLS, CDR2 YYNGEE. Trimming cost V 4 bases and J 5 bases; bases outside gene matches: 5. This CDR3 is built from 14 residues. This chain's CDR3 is CASSFRTGRNTIYF. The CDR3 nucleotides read TGTGCCAGCAGCTTCAGGACAGGGAGAAACACCATATATTTT.

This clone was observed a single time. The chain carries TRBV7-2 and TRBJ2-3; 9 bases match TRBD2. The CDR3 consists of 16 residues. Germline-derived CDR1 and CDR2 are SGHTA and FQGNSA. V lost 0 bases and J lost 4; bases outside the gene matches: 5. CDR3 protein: CASSLAGAGGSDTQYF. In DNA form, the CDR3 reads TGTGCCAGCAGCTTAGCGGGAGCGGGGGGCTCAGATACGCAGTATTTT.

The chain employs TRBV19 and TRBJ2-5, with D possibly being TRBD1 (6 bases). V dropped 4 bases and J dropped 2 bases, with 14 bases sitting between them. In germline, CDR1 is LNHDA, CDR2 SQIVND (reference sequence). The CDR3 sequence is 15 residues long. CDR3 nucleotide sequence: TGTGCCAGTAGTAATCCAGGGGCCCCTCAAGAGACCCAGTACTTC. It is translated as CASSNPGAPQETQYF.

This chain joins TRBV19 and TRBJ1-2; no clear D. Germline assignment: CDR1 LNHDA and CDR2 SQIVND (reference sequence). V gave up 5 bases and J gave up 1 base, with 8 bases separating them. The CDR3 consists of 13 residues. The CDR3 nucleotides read TGTGCCAGTAGTCAACAAGTTAACTATGGCTACACCTTC. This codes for CASSQQVNYGYTF.

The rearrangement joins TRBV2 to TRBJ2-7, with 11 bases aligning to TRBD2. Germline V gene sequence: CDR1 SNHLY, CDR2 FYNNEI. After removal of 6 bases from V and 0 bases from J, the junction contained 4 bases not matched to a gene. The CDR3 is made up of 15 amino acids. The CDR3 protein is CASRLAGASSYEQYF. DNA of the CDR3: TGTGCCAGCAGACTAGCGGGGGCGAGCTCCTACGAGCAGTACTTC.

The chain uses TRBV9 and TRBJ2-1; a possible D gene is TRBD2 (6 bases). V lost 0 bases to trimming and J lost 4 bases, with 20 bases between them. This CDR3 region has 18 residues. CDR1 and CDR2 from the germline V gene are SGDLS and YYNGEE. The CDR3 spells CASSVEPVGRGAYNEQFF. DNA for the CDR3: TGTGCCAGCAGCGTAGAGCCCGTGGGGCGGGGTGCGTACAATGAGCAGTTCTTC.

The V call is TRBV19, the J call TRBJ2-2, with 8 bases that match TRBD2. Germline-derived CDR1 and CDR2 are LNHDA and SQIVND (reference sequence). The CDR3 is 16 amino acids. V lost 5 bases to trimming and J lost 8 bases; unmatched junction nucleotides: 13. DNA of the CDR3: TGTGCCAGTAGTGTCCTATCGGGGGGGGCTCCAGGGGAGCTGTTTTTT. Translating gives CASSVLSGGAPGELFF.

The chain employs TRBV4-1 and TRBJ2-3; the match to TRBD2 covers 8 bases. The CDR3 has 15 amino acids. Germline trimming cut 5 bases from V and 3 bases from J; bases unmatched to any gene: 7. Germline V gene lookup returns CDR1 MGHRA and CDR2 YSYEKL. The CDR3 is CASSVGGALTDTQYF. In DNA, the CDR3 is TGCGCCAGCAGCGTCGGGGGGGCCTTGACAGATACGCAGTATTTT.

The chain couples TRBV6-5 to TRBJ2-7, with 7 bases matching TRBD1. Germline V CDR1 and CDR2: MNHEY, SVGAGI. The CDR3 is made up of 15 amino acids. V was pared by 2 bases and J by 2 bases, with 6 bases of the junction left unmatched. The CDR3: CASSYGPGQTYEQYF. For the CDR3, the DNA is TGTGCCAGCAGTTACGGACCGGGACAGACCTACGAGCAGTACTTC.

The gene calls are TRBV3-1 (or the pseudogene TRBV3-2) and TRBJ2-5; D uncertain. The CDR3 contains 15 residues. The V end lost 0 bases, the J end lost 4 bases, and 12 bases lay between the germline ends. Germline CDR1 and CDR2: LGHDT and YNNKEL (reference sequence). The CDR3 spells CASSQEPSLGETQYF. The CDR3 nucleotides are TGTGCCAGCAGCCAAGAACCTAGTTTAGGAGAGACCCAGTACTTC.

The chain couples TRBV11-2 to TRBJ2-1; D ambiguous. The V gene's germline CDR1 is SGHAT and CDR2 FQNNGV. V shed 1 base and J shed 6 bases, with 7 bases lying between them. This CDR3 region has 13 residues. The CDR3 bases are TGTGCCAGCAGCTTAGGCTATACCAATGAGCAGTTCTTC. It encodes CASSLGYTNEQFF. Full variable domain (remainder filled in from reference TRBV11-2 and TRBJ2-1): EAGVAQSPRYKIIEKRQSVAFWCNPISGHATLYWYQQILGQGPKLLIQFQNNGVVDDSQLPKDRFSAERLKGVDSTLKIQPAKLEDSAVYLCASSLGYTNEQFFGPGTRLTVL.

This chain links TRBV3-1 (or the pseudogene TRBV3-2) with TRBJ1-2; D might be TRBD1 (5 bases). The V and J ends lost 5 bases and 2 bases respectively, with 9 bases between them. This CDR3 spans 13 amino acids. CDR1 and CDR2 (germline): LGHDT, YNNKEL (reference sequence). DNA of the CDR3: TGTGCCAGCAGCTTCCAGGGAAACTATGGCTACACCTTC. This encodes CASSFQGNYGYTF.